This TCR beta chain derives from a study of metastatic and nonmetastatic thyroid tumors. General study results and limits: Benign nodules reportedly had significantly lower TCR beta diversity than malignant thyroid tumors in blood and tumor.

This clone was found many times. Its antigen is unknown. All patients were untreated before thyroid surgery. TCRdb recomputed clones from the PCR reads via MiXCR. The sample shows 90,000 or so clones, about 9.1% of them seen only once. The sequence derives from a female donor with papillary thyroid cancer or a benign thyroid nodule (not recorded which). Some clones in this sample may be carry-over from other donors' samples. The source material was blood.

CDR3 sequence (DNA): TGTGCCAGCTCACTTCAACACGACAGGGGGAGGGAGACCCAGTACTTC. Encoded protein: CASSLQHDRGRETQYF. The chain uses TRBV18 and TRBJ2-5; TRBD1 agrees at 9 bases. Germline lookup yields CDR1 KGHSH and CDR2 LQKENI. CDR3 length equals 16 residues. The J segment lost 5 bases and the V segment lost 4 bases, leaving 11 bases of the junction unmatched.